This TCR beta chain originates from a study of vaccination effects on CD4 cells after COVID-19. Study results and limitations: From healthy vaccinees, only 1 of 255 vaccine-induced clones also reacted to common cold coronaviruses.

Viral peptide pool expansion of antigen-specific CD4+ T cells preceded sequencing in the ViraFEST assay. When around ten days of culture had elapsed, CD4+ T cells were isolated. Nucleocapsid antibodies were negative in the vaccine recipients, who had never had SARS-CoV-2 infection. The sample holds a few counts of this clone. No antigen is known for it. Clones were sequenced by immunoSEQ multiplex PCR, and TCRdb holds only the in-frame ones, with some missing. The profile covers 77,000 or so clones, with around 76% appearing a single time and under 12% taken by the ten largest. This TCR came from a human donor who received a COVID-19 vaccine. Source: CD4+ T cells from PBMCs cultured with SARS-CoV-2 spike peptides, taken before COVID-19 vaccination.

The CDR3 sequence is CASSPVSSLYNSPLHF. For the CDR3, the DNA is TGCGCCAGCAGCCCGGTGAGCAGCCTCTATAATTCACCCCTCCACTTT. The V call is TRBV5-1, the J call TRBJ1-6; no reliable D call. V lost 4 bases to trimming and J lost 3 bases, with 14 bases between them. This CDR3 is 16 amino acids long. Germline V gene data show CDR1 as SGHRS and CDR2 as YFSETQ.